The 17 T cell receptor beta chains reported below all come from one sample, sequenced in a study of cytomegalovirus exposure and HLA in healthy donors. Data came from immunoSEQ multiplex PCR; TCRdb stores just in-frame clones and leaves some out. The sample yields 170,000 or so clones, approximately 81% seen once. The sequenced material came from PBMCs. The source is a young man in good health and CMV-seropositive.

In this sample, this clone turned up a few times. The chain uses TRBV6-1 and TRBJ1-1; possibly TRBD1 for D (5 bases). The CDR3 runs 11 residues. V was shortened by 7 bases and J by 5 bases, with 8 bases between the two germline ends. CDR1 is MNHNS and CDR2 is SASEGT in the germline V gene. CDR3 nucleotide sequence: TGTGCCAGCACAGGGTTGACTGAAGCTTTCTTT. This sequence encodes CASTGLTEAFF.

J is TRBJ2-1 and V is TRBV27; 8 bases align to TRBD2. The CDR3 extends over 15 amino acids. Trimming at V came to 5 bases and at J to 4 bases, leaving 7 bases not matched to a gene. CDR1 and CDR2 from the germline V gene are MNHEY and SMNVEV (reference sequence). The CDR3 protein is CASSPDTSGYNEQFF. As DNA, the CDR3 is TGTGCCAGCAGTCCGGACACTAGCGGTTACAATGAGCAGTTCTTC.

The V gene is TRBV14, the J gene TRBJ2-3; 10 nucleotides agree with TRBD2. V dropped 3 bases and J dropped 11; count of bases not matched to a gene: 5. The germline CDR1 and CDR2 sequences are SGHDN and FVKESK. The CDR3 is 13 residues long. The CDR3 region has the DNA TGTGCCAGCAGCCAGTCCGCTAGCGGGAGGCAGTATTTT. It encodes CASSQSASGRQYF.

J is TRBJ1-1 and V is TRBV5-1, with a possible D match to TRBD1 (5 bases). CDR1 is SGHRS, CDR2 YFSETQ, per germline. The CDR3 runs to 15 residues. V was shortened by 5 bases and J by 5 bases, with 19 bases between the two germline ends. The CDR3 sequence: CASSLTSGGVTEAFF. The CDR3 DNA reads TGCGCCAGCAGTTTGACATCTGGAGGGGTGACTGAAGCTTTCTTT.

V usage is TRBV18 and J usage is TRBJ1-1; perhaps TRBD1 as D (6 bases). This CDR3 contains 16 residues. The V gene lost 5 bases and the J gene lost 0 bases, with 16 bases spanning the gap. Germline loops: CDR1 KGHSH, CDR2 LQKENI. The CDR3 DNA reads TGTGCCAGCTCAAGGTTACAGGGCGATTTGAACACTGAAGCTTTCTTT. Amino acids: CASSRLQGDLNTEAFF.

The chain's CDR3 is CASSEESGRGSLAKNIQYF. In nucleotides, the CDR3 is TGTGCCAGCAGTGAAGAGAGCGGGAGAGGTTCGCTGGCCAAAAACATTCAGTACTTC. This sequence joins TRBV6-1 and TRBJ2-4; TRBD2 matches at 8 bases. The CDR3 runs to 19 residues. Germline V gene lookup returns CDR1 MNHNS and CDR2 SASEGT. J lost 1 base, V lost 1 base, and 12 bases had no gene match.

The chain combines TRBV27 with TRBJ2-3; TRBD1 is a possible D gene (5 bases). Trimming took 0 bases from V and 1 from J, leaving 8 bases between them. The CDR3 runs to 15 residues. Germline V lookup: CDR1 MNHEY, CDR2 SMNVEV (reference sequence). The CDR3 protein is CASSLSGHRTDTQYF. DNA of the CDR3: TGTGCCAGCAGTTTATCGGGGCACCGCACAGATACGCAGTATTTT.

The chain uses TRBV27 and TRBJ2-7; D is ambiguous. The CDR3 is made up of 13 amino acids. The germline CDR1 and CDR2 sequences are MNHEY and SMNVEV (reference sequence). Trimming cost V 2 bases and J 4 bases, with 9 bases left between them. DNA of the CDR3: TGTGCCAGCAGTTTAAAGACAAGGTACGAGCAGTACTTC. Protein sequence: CASSLKTRYEQYF.

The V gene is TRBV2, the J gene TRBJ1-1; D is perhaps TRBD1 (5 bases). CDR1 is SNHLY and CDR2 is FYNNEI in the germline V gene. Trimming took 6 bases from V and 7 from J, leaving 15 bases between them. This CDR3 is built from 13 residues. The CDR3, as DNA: TGTGCCAGCAGCAAAGGGGCCGACAATGAAGCTTTCTTT. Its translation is CASSKGADNEAFF.

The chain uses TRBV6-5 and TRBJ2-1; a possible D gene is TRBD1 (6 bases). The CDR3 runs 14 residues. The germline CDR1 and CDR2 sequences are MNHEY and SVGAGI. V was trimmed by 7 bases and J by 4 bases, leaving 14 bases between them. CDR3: CASKQGLTYNEQFF. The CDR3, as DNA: TGTGCCAGCAAGCAGGGGCTTACATACAATGAGCAGTTCTTC.

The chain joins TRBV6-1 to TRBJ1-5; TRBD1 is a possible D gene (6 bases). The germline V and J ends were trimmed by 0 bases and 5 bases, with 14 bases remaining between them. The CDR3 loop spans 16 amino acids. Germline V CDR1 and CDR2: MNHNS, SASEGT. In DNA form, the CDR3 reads TGTGCCAGCAGTGAAGCGCTTCGACAGGATTATCAGCCCCAGCATTTT. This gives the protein CASSEALRQDYQPQHF.

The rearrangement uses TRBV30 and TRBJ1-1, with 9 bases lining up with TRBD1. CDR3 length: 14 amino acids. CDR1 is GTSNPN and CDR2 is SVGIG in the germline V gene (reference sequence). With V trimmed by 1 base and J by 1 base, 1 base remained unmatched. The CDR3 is CAWSGDRENTEAFF. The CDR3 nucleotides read TGTGCCTGGAGTGGGGACAGGGAGAACACTGAAGCTTTCTTT.

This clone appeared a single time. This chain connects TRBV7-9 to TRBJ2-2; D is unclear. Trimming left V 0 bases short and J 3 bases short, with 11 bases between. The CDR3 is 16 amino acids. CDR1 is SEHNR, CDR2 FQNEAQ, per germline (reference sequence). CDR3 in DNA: TGTGCCAGCAGCTTAGCGCCCAGCCGGGACACCGGGGAGCTGTTTTTT. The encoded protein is CASSLAPSRDTGELFF.

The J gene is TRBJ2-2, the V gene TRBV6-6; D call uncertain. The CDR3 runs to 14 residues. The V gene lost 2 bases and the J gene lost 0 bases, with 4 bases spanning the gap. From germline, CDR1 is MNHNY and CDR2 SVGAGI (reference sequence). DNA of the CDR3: TGTGCCAGCAGTTACGGCCCGAACACCGGGGAGCTGTTTTTT. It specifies CASSYGPNTGELFF.

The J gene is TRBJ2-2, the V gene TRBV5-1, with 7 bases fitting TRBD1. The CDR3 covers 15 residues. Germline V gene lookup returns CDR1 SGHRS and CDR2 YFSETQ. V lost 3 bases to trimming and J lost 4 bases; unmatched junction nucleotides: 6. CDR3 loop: CASSSTGYGTGELFF. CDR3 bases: TGCGCCAGCAGCTCGACAGGGTACGGCACCGGGGAGCTGTTTTTT.

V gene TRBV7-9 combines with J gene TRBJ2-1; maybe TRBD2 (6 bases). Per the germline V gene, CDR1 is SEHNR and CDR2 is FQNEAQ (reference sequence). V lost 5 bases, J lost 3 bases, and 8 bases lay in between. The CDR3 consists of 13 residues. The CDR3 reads CASSGRHYNEQFF. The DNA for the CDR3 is TGTGCCAGCAGCGGGAGGCACTACAATGAGCAGTTCTTC.

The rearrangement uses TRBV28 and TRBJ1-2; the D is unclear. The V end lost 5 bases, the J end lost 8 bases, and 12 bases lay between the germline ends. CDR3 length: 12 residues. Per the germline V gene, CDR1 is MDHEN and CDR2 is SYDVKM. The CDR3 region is CASSRVTGGYTF. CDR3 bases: TGTGCCAGCAGTAGGGTAACGGGGGGCTACACCTTC.